This is a list of T cell receptor beta chains from one sample in a study of blood T cell repertoires in COVID-19. Data came from immunoSEQ multiplex PCR; TCRdb stores just in-frame clones and leaves some out. The table lists roughly 310,000 clones, 70% to 90% of them singletons. The sample was PBMCs or T cells enriched from blood (not recorded which). These receptors originate from a woman aged 35 to 49 who had recovered from COVID-19. Each CDR3 is given with its conserved first and last residue. A D gene is named only where the DNA matches it firmly. Expanded clones are given a class, and other clones once, few, many or no size at all.

>TRBD2|-|TRBJ2-7|TRBV7-2
CASSLDLAGGSDEQYF
TGTGCCAGCAGCTTAGATCTAGCGGGGGGCAGCGATGAGCAGTACTTC
>TRBD1|-|TRBJ1-4|TRBV30
CAWNLRGATNEKLFF
TGTGCCTGGAACCTCAGGGGGGCGACTAATGAAAAACTGTTTTTT
>-|-|TRBJ2-7|TRBV5-1
CASSLEQFYEQYF
TGCGCCAGCAGCTTGGAACAGTTCTACGAGCAGTACTTC
>TRBD2|few|TRBJ2-1|TRBV7-9
CAAEGGRGHEQFF
TGTGCAGCGGAAGGCGGGAGGGGACATGAGCAGTTCTTC
>TRBD2|-|TRBJ2-7|TRBV19
CASRLTGLAGDEQYF
TGTGCCAGTAGGCTCACGGGACTAGCGGGAGACGAGCAGTACTTC
>-|-|TRBJ2-2|TRBV27
CASRPVAWTMNTGELFF
TGTGCCAGCAGACCGGTGGCATGGACAATGAACACCGGGGAGCTGTTTTTT
>TRBD2|-|TRBJ2-2|TRBV28
CASTKELAAGELFF
TGTGCCAGCACGAAGGAGCTAGCGGCCGGGGAGCTGTTTTTT
>-|few|TRBJ2-6|TRBV19
CASGQSSGANVLTF
TGTGCCAGTGGACAGAGCTCTGGGGCCAACGTCCTGACTTTC
>-|few|TRBJ2-3|TRBV7-3
CASSFVAGSTDTQYF
TGTGCCAGCAGCTTTGTTGCGGGGAGCACAGATACGCAGTATTTT
>TRBD1|-|TRBJ2-7|TRBV19
CASSDPGQGFYEQYF
TGTGCCAGTAGTGACCCGGGACAGGGCTTTTACGAGCAGTACTTC
>-|-|TRBJ1-4|TRBV7-2
CASGIVTTNEKLFF
TGTGCCAGCGGTATAGTGACAACTAATGAAAAACTGTTTTTT
>-|-|TRBJ1-4|TRBV27
CASSFLGESEKLFF
TGTGCCAGCAGTTTCCTTGGGGAGAGTGAAAAACTGTTTTTT
>-|-|TRBJ2-7|TRBV18
CASSPVGDYEQYF
TGTGCCAGCTCACCAGTGGGCGACTACGAGCAGTACTTC
>-|once|TRBJ2-5|TRBV6-2/TRBV6-3
CASSPSKGRGETQYF
TGTGCCAGCAGTCCCTCTAAAGGGCGGGGAGAGACCCAGTACTTC
>-|-|TRBJ2-7|TRBV9
CASSPTGTTYEQYF
TGTGCCAGCAGCCCGACGGGTACTACCTACGAGCAGTACTTC
>-|-|TRBJ1-4|TRBV29-1
CSVSGFNEKLFF
TGCAGCGTCTCAGGCTTTAATGAAAAACTGTTTTTT
>TRBD1|-|TRBJ2-7|TRBV19
CASRSRDRNYEQYF
TGTGCCAGTAGATCCCGGGACAGAAACTACGAGCAGTACTTC
>TRBD2|-|TRBJ2-3|TRBV25-1
CASSGPSGSTDTQYF
TGTGCCAGCAGTGGACCTAGCGGGAGCACAGATACGCAGTATTTT
>TRBD2|-|TRBJ2-3|TRBV24-1
CATKDSGDPGDTQYF
TGTGCCACCAAGGATAGCGGGGACCCGGGAGATACGCAGTATTTT
>-|once|TRBJ1-1|TRBV2
CASSPLRGATEAFF
TGTGCCAGCAGCCCACTACGAGGAGCCACTGAAGCTTTCTTT
>TRBD1|-|TRBJ1-2|TRBV6-1
CASSEADRVRGYTF
TGTGCCAGCAGTGAAGCTGACAGGGTAAGAGGCTACACCTTC
>TRBD2|-|TRBJ2-3|TRBV15
CATSREYGGADTQYF
TGTGCCACCAGCAGAGAGTATGGGGGGGCAGATACGCAGTATTTT
>-|-|TRBJ2-2|TRBV19
CASSPYQAGELFF
TGTGCCAGTAGTCCCTATCAGGCCGGGGAGCTGTTTTTT
>-|-|TRBJ1-6|TRBV5-4
CASSSDRFRSSYNSPLHF
TGTGCCAGCAGCTCCGACAGGTTCCGAAGCTCCTATAATTCACCCCTCCACTTT
>-|once|TRBJ1-5|TRBV18
CASSQSQGQPQHF
TGTGCCAGCTCACAAAGCCAGGGTCAGCCCCAGCATTTT
>TRBD1|-|TRBJ2-7|TRBV11-2
CASTPLGQGNYEQYF
TGTGCCAGCACCCCCCTCGGACAGGGGAACTACGAGCAGTACTTC
>TRBD1|-|TRBJ2-2|TRBV7-3
CASSLMGTGTNTGELFF
TGTGCCAGCAGCTTAATGGGGACAGGGACGAACACCGGGGAGCTGTTTTTT
>TRBD2|-|TRBJ2-1|TRBV5-8
CASSLAGGALYEQFF
TGTGCCAGCAGCTTGGCGGGGGGGGCCCTTTATGAGCAGTTCTTC
>TRBD1|-|TRBJ2-5|TRBV9
CASSRQGIQETQYF
TGTGCCAGCAGCCGACAGGGCATCCAAGAGACCCAGTACTTC
>-|-|TRBJ1-2|TRBV28
CASSPGGGQGYTF
TGTGCCAGCAGCCCCGGGGGGGGGCAGGGCTACACCTTC
>-|-|TRBJ2-1|TRBV19
CASSLGGDYNEQFF
TGTGCCAGTAGTCTGGGCGGGGACTACAATGAGCAGTTCTTC
>-|-|TRBJ1-6|TRBV14
CASSQGQGINSPLHF
TGTGCCAGCAGCCAGGGACAAGGGATCAATTCACCCCTCCACTTT
>-|-|TRBJ1-6|TRBV9
CASSAHTGINSPLHF
TGTGCCAGCAGCGCCCATACAGGGATTAATTCACCCCTCCACTTT
>-|-|TRBJ2-3|TRBV30
CAWSQGISTDTQYF
TGTGCCTGGTCTCAGGGTATAAGCACAGATACGCAGTATTTT
>-|once|TRBJ2-2|TRBV7-2
CASSFRAGVNTGELFF
TGTGCCAGCAGCTTCCGAGCGGGTGTTAACACCGGGGAGCTGTTTTTT
>TRBD2|-|TRBJ2-5|TRBV4-1
CASTPPELAGGKQETQYF
TGCGCCAGCACCCCGCCGGAGCTAGCGGGAGGCAAGCAAGAGACCCAGTACTTC
>TRBD1|-|TRBJ2-1|TRBV7-2
CASSRDRVNEQFF
TGTGCCAGCAGCCGGGACAGGGTCAATGAGCAGTTCTTC
>TRBD1|-|TRBJ1-1|TRBV14
CASSQPKQGKTNTEAFF
TGTGCCAGCAGCCAACCCAAACAGGGGAAGACGAACACTGAAGCTTTCTTT
>TRBD2|-|TRBJ2-1|TRBV12-5
CASGTGLAGNNEQFF
TGTGCTAGTGGTACGGGACTAGCGGGGAACAATGAGCAGTTCTTC
>TRBD1|-|TRBJ2-2|TRBV11-3
CASSSQGDTGELFF
TGTGCCAGCAGCTCACAGGGGGACACCGGGGAGCTGTTTTTT
>TRBD2|-|TRBJ2-1|TRBV19
CASRVERGGGINEQFF
TGTGCCAGTAGGGTCGAGCGGGGAGGTGGCATCAATGAGCAGTTCTTC
>TRBD1|once|TRBJ1-1|TRBV18
CASSAGTGVALALVAAFF
TGTGCCAGCTCAGCCGGGACAGGTGTCGCTCTAGCCCTTGTAGCTGCTTTCTTT
>-|-|TRBJ2-7|TRBV7-2
CASSLGAEYEQYF
TGTGCCAGCAGCTTAGGCGCGGAATACGAGCAGTACTTC
>-|-|TRBJ2-7|TRBV28
CASTSGGTDSYEQYF
TGTGCCAGCACCTCAGGAGGGACAGACTCCTACGAGCAGTACTTC
>-|few|TRBJ2-1|TRBV3-1/TRBV3-2
CASSHLVREKFF
TGTGCCAGCAGCCACCTTGTCCGGGAGAAGTTCTTC
>TRBD2|-|TRBJ2-7|TRBV7-2
CASSLPTGTSEQYF
TGTGCCAGCAGCTTACCCACCGGGACTAGCGAGCAGTACTTC
>TRBD2|-|TRBJ2-1|TRBV3-1/TRBV3-2
CASSLSGGRGFF
TGTGCCAGCAGCCTTAGCGGGGGTCGAGGATTCTTC
>-|once|TRBJ2-7|TRBV2
CASREGLADQYF
TGTGCCAGCAGGGAGGGACTTGCCGACCAGTACTTC
>TRBD2|-|TRBJ2-7|TRBV10-3
CAIRASSGVSYEQYF
TGTGCCATCAGGGCCTCTAGCGGGGTATCGTATGAGCAGTACTTC
>-|-|TRBJ2-2|TRBV13
CASRRGGELFF
TGTGCCAGCCGTCGGGGCGGGGAGCTGTTTTTT
>-|-|TRBJ1-2|TRBV21-1
CASSKQAFGNYGYTF
TGTGCCAGCAGCAAACAGGCCTTCGGAAACTATGGCTACACCTTC
>TRBD1|-|TRBJ2-3|TRBV19
CASSLRDRDTQYF
TGTGCCAGTAGTCTAAGGGACAGAGATACGCAGTATTTT
>TRBD1|-|TRBJ1-1|TRBV24-1
CATRPRGANTEAFF
TGTGCCACCAGGCCCAGGGGGGCGAACACTGAAGCTTTCTTT
>TRBD1|-|TRBJ2-5|TRBV15
CATSSEWTGWVQETQYF
TGTGCCACCAGCAGCGAATGGACAGGGTGGGTCCAAGAGACCCAGTACTTC
>-|-|TRBJ1-1|TRBV11-2
CASSPNGGGLAFF
TGTGCCAGCAGCCCAAACGGGGGAGGCCTGGCTTTCTTT
>-|-|TRBJ2-5|TRBV7-9
CASSSGRGQETQYF
TGTGCCAGCAGCAGCGGCAGGGGCCAAGAGACCCAGTACTTC
>TRBD2|-|TRBJ2-5|TRBV24-1
CATSDRGGPQETQYF
TGTGCCACCAGTGATCGGGGGGGTCCTCAAGAGACCCAGTACTTC
>TRBD1|-|TRBJ2-7|TRBV27
CASSLIGAGGRNEQYF
TGTGCCAGCAGTTTAATTGGGGCAGGGGGAAGGAACGAGCAGTACTTC